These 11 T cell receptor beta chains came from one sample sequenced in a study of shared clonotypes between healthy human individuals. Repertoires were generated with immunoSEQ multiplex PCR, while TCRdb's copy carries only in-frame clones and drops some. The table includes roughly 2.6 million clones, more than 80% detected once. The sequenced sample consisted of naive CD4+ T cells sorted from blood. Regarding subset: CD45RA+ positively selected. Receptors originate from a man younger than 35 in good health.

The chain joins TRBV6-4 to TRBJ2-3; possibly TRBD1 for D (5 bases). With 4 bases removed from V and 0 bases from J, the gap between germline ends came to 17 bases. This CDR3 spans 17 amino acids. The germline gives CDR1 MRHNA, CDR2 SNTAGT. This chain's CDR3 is CASSGGRLLVSTDTQYF. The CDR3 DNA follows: TGTGCCAGCAGTGGGGGCAGATTATTGGTTAGCACAGATACGCAGTATTTT.

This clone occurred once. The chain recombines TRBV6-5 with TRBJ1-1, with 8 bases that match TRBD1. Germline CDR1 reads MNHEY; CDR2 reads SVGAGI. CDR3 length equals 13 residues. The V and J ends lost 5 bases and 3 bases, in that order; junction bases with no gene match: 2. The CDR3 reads CASSRQGYTEAFF. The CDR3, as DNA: TGTGCCAGCAGTCGACAGGGGTACACTGAAGCTTTCTTT.

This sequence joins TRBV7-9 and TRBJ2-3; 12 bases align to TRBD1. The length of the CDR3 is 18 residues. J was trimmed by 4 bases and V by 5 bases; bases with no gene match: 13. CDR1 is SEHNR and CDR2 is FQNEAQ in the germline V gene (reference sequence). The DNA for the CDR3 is TGTGCCAGCAGCCCTCGCTATCGGGACAGGGGGCTCTCAGATACGCAGTATTTT. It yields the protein CASSPRYRDRGLSDTQYF.

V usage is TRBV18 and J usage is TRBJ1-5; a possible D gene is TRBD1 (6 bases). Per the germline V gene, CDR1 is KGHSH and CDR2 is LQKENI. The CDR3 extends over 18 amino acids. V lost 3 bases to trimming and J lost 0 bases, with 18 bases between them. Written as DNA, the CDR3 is TGTGCCAGCTCACCCAAACATATAACAGGGATTAGCAATCAGCCCCAGCATTTT. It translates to CASSPKHITGISNQPQHF.

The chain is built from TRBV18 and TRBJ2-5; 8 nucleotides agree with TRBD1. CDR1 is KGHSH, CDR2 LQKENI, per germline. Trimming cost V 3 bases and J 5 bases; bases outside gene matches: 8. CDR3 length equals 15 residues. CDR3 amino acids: CASSPAQGELETQYF. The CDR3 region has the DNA TGTGCCAGCTCACCGGCACAGGGGGAGTTGGAGACCCAGTACTTC.

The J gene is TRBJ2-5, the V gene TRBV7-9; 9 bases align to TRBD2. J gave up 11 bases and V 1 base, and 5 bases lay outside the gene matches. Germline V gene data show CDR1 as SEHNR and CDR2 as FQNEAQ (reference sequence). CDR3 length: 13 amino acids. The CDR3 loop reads CASSLGTSELQYF. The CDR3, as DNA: TGTGCCAGCAGCTTAGGGACTAGCGAGCTGCAGTACTTC. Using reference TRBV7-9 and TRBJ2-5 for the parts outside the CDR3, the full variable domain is DTGVSQNPRHKITKRGQNVTFRCDPISEHNRLYWYRQTLGQGPEFLTYFQNEAQLEKSRLLSDRFSAERPKGSFSTLEIQRTEQGDSAMYLCASSLGTSELQYFGPGTRLLVL.

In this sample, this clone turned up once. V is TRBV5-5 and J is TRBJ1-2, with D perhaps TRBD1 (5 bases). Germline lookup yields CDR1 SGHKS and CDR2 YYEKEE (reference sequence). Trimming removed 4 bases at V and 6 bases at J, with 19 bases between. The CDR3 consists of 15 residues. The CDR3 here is CASSLGRSGPNGYTF. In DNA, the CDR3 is TGTGCCAGCAGCCTTGGGAGATCGGGACCAAATGGCTACACCTTC.

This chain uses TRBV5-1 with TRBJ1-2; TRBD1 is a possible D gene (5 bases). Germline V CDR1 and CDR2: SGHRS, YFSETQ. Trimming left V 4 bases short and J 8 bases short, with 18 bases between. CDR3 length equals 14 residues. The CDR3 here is CASSRVQGNWGYTF. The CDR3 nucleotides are TGCGCCAGCAGCAGAGTCCAGGGTAACTGGGGCTACACCTTC.

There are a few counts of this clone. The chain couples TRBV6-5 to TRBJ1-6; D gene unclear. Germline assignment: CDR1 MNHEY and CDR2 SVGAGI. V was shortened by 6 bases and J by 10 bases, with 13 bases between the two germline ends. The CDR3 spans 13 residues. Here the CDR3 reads CASSLRLGSPLHF. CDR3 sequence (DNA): TGTGCCAGCAGCCTGCGCCTGGGGTCACCCCTCCACTTT.

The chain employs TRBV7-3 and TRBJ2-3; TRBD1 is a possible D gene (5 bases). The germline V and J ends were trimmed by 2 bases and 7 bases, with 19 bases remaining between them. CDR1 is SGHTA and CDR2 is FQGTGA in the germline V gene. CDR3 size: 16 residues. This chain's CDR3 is CASSLQGGGSFNTQYF. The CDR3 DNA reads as TGTGCCAGCAGCTTACAGGGTGGTGGGTCCTTCAATACGCAGTATTTT. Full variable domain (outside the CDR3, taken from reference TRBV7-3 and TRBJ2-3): GAGVSQTPSNKVTEKGKYVELRCDPISGHTALYWYRQSLGQGPEFLIYFQGTGAADDSGLPNDRFFAVRPEGSVSTLKIQRTERGDSAVYLCASSLQGGGSFNTQYFGPGTRLTVL.

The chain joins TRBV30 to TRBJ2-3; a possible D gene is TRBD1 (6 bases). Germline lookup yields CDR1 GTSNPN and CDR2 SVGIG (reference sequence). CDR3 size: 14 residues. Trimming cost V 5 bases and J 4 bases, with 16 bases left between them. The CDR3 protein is CAWEKGVRADTQYF. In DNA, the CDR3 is TGTGCCTGGGAAAAGGGGGTCCGGGCAGATACGCAGTATTTT.